Listed below are T cell receptor beta chains from one sample, sequenced in a study of blood T cell repertoires in COVID-19. Clones were read by immunoSEQ multiplex PCR, and TCRdb kept only the in-frame ones, dropping some. The repertoire includes under 200,000 clones, roughly 82% of them detected once, and 4% to 6.5% sits in the top ten. Sequencing input: PBMCs or T cells enriched from blood (not recorded which). These receptors came from an older woman with acute COVID-19. Both conserved end residues are part of each CDR3. Each record gives: clone size, J gene, V gene, D gene, CDR3 DNA, CDR3 protein. The D gene is left open where the match is weak. Clone size is not always given. Where it is, it says once, few, many or a class for expanded clones.

>many|TRBJ1-2|TRBV6-5|NA
TGTGCCAGCAGATCCCCAGCAGGGGCCTATGGCTACACCTTC
CASRSPAGAYGYTF
>NA|TRBJ1-2|TRBV18|NA
TGTGCCAGCTCACCCCGCGACAGCCTTAACTATGGCTACACCTTC
CASSPRDSLNYGYTF
>NA|TRBJ2-4|TRBV6-6|NA
TGTGCCAGCAGTGTTCAGGGTGGCAAAAACATTCAGTACTTC
CASSVQGGKNIQYF
>NA|TRBJ1-1|TRBV19|NA
TGTGCCAGTAGTGCGACCAGGGGAACGGAAGCTTTCTTT
CASSATRGTEAFF
>NA|TRBJ1-1|TRBV6-5|TRBD1
TGTGCCAGCAGCCGACAGGGGGTTATCACTGAAGCTTTCTTT
CASSRQGVITEAFF
>NA|TRBJ2-5|TRBV5-4|NA
TGTGCCAGCAGCTTGGCCGGGAGTAGGGCGGGCCAAGAGACCCAGTACTTC
CASSLAGSRAGQETQYF
>NA|TRBJ2-3|TRBV10-2|TRBD1
TGCGCCAGCAGTGCTGGACAGGGGAGCGCAGATACGCAGTATTTT
CASSAGQGSADTQYF
>NA|TRBJ2-2|TRBV28|TRBD1
TGTGCCAGCAGTGACAGGGGGCGCGGTAGCACCGGGGAGCTGTTTTTT
CASSDRGRGSTGELFF
>once|TRBJ2-5|TRBV7-2|NA
TGTGCCAGCAGCTGGAGGGGCCCTCAAGAGACCCAGTACTTC
CASSWRGPQETQYF
>few|TRBJ1-6|TRBV2|TRBD1
TGTGCCAGCAGTGCCGGGACAGGGGTCTCACCCCTCCACTTT
CASSAGTGVSPLHF
>NA|TRBJ1-5|TRBV7-8|TRBD1
TGTGCCAGCAGCTGGGGGACAGGGAGTCATCAGCCCCAGCATTTT
CASSWGTGSHQPQHF
>NA|TRBJ1-6|TRBV27|NA
TGTGCCAGCAGCTTTGGGGGGGTCGGGTCACCCCTCCACTTT
CASSFGGVGSPLHF
>NA|TRBJ1-4|TRBV2|NA
TGTGCCAGCAGTGAAGGGAGGAGGTCGGAAAAACTGTTTTTT
CASSEGRRSEKLFF
>NA|TRBJ2-3|TRBV19|TRBD2
TGTGCCAGTAGTATCGATGGGGGACTAGTTCAGACGGATACGCAGTATTTT
CASSIDGGLVQTDTQYF
>NA|TRBJ1-2|TRBV5-5|NA
TGTGCCAGCAGCCCCCGGGTGGGACACCCAAGTGGCTACACCTTC
CASSPRVGHPSGYTF
>NA|TRBJ2-2|TRBV7-2|NA
TGTGCCAGCAGCTTAGATTCCAGGTCAGGTGGGGAGCTGTTTTTT
CASSLDSRSGGELFF
>NA|TRBJ2-7|TRBV5-4|NA
TGTGCCAGCAGCTTGGCGGCTAGCGAATTGAACGAGCAGTACTTC
CASSLAASELNEQYF
>once|TRBJ1-2|TRBV15|NA
TGTGCCACCAGCAGAGGGACAGACTATGGCTACACCTTC
CATSRGTDYGYTF
>NA|TRBJ1-2|TRBV5-8|NA
TGTGCCAGCAGCATTGACCGGATCAGAGGGAACTATGGCTACACCTTC
CASSIDRIRGNYGYTF
>NA|TRBJ1-5|TRBV20-1|NA
TGCAGTGCTAGTTCAGGGCAGGGAAATCAGCCCCAGCATTTT
CSASSGQGNQPQHF
>NA|TRBJ1-6|TRBV18|TRBD1
TGTGCCAGCTCACCGCCCGGACAGGGGGTCTCACCCCTCCACTTT
CASSPPGQGVSPLHF
>NA|TRBJ2-7|TRBV19|NA
TGTGCCAGTAGTCCGACTCCGAACCACCAAGCGGCGTACTTC
CASSPTPNHQAAYF
>NA|TRBJ1-6|TRBV3-1/TRBV3-2|TRBD1
TGTGCCAGCAGCCAAGAGTCGGGACAGTGCCTCTCCTATAATTCACCCCTCCACTTT
CASSQESGQCLSYNSPLHF
>NA|TRBJ2-3|TRBV28|TRBD2
TGTGCCAGCATCCCTCCGGGACTAGCCTCTGTGGATACGCAGTATTTT
CASIPPGLASVDTQYF
>NA|TRBJ1-1|TRBV9|NA
TGTGCCAGCAGCCCTGAATCAGGGGTCCCCGAAGCTTTCTTT
CASSPESGVPEAFF
>many|TRBJ1-5|TRBV6-2/TRBV6-3|TRBD1
TGTGCCAGCAGTTACTTCTCGGTTCGACAGGGTGGAAGACAGCCCCAGCATTTT
CASSYFSVRQGGRQPQHF
>few|TRBJ2-7|TRBV7-2|TRBD1
TGTGCCAGCAGCTTGGACAGGTACTCCTACGAGCAGTACTTC
CASSLDRYSYEQYF
>NA|TRBJ2-5|TRBV6-1|NA
TGTGCCAGCAGTGTCGGACAGCTGGGGTGGACCCAGTACTTC
CASSVGQLGWTQYF
>NA|TRBJ2-1|TRBV9|NA
TGTGCCAGCAGCGTAAGCAGTAGGGGGAATGAGCAGTTCTTC
CASSVSSRGNEQFF
>NA|TRBJ1-1|TRBV11-3|NA
TGTGCCAGCAGCGACGATACAGGGATGGCTTTCTTT
CASSDDTGMAFF
>NA|TRBJ2-1|TRBV18|TRBD1
TGTGCCAGCTCACCCGCCGGGACAGGGGTGTTTGAGCAGTTCTTC
CASSPAGTGVFEQFF
>NA|TRBJ1-3|TRBV3-1/TRBV3-2|TRBD1
TGTGCCAGCAGCCAGACAGGGGGTAGCTCTGGAAACACCATATATTTT
CASSQTGGSSGNTIYF
>NA|TRBJ2-1|TRBV19|NA
TGTGCCAGTAGTATAGGCACCGGCTCCTACAATGAGCAGTTCTTC
CASSIGTGSYNEQFF
>NA|TRBJ2-1|TRBV30|NA
TGTGCCTGGAGTGTTGGCCCCTCCTACAATGAGCAGTTCTTC
CAWSVGPSYNEQFF
>NA|TRBJ2-7|TRBV27|NA
TGTGCCAGCAGTATCCATAGCTCCTACGAGCAGTACTTC
CASSIHSSYEQYF
>NA|TRBJ1-1|TRBV7-8|NA
TGTGCCAGCAGCTTAGCGTCAGGGACTGAAGCTTTCTTT
CASSLASGTEAFF
>NA|TRBJ1-5|TRBV10-2|TRBD1
TGCGCCAGCAGAGAAATGGACAGGGGCAATCAGCCCCAGCATTTT
CASREMDRGNQPQHF
>NA|TRBJ2-2|TRBV7-8|NA
TGTGCCAGCAGCCTCTTGACTCTTAACACCGGGGAGCTGTTTTTT
CASSLLTLNTGELFF
>NA|TRBJ1-5|TRBV27|NA
TGTGCCAGCAGTATGACAGGTATGGGCAATCAGCCCCAGCATTTT
CASSMTGMGNQPQHF
>NA|TRBJ1-1|TRBV19|NA
TGTGCCAGTACCCGGGACTTCATGAACACTGAAGCTTTCTTT
CASTRDFMNTEAFF
>NA|TRBJ2-7|TRBV3-1/TRBV3-2|NA
TGTGCCAGCAGCCTCGGGACTCCCCAGCGCCACGAGCAGTACTTC
CASSLGTPQRHEQYF
>NA|TRBJ2-1|TRBV6-4|TRBD2
TGTGCCAGCAGTCCTAGCGGGGGGACCTCAAATGAGCAGTTCTTC
CASSPSGGTSNEQFF
>NA|TRBJ2-5|TRBV4-3|NA
TGCGCCAGCAGCCAAGATCCGAGAGAGACCCAGTACTTC
CASSQDPRETQYF
>NA|TRBJ2-2|TRBV18|TRBD1
TGTGCCAGCAAAGGGGACAGAACCACCGGGGAGCTGTTTTTT
CASKGDRTTGELFF
>NA|TRBJ2-2|TRBV7-2|TRBD2
TGTGCCAGCAGCTATACTAGCGGGGGCCAACCGGAGCTGTTTTTT
CASSYTSGGQPELFF
>NA|TRBJ2-1|TRBV7-8|NA
TGTGCCAGCAGCCCTGGAAGCGGGCAGTACAATGAGCAGTTCTTC
CASSPGSGQYNEQFF
>NA|TRBJ2-1|TRBV5-1|TRBD1
TGCGCCAGCAGCCGGACAGGGGGCGCCTACAATGAGCAGTTCTTC
CASSRTGGAYNEQFF
>NA|TRBJ1-2|TRBV30|NA
TGTGCCTGGGGGGGGACTGAGGGCGTTTTCTATGGCTACACCTTC
CAWGGTEGVFYGYTF
>NA|TRBJ2-2|TRBV11-3|TRBD2
TGTGCCAGCAGCCAGCGGGGGAGGAACGGGGAGCTGTTTTTT
CASSQRGRNGELFF
>few|TRBJ2-4|TRBV9|NA
TGTGCCAGCAGCGTAGGGGGAAATGGAGGAAACATTCAGTACTTC
CASSVGGNGGNIQYF
>many|TRBJ2-3|TRBV5-4|TRBD2
TGTGCCAGCAGCCAGATTTTGAGCGGGGGAGGCGATACGCAGTATTTT
CASSQILSGGGDTQYF
>NA|TRBJ2-3|TRBV9|TRBD2
TGTGCCAGCAGCAAAACTCCAGCGGGGGGCCTCACAGATACGCAGTATTTT
CASSKTPAGGLTDTQYF
>NA|TRBJ2-7|TRBV7-2|NA
TGTGCCAGCAGCTTAGATAGCGCGGGGGAGCAGTACTTC
CASSLDSAGEQYF
>NA|TRBJ1-1|TRBV2|NA
TGTGCCAGCAATCCCCAAGTTGACACCCTGAACACTGAAGCTTTCTTT
CASNPQVDTLNTEAFF
>many|TRBJ2-2|TRBV29-1|NA
TGCAGCGTTGTAACAGGGCTTAGCGGGGAGCTGTTTTTT
CSVVTGLSGELFF